This T cell receptor (beta chain) was sequenced during a study of CD8+ T cells in alopecia areata. Findings of the study overall: Tofacitinib yielded significantly lower scalp clonality and fewer expanded CD8+ clones among the top 100.

The treatment denotes: oral pan-JAK inhibitor, 5-10 mg twice daily. After isolation, RNA underwent reverse transcription to generate cDNA as the sequencing template. Only in-frame clones appear in the TCRdb table, and some are missing; sequencing was by immunoSEQ multiplex PCR. The sample lists about 200,000 clones, approximately 38% occurring once. Germline lookup yields CDR1 LGHNA and CDR2 YNFKEQ. Trimming pared 1 base from V and 0 bases from J, leaving 2 bases between. This CDR3 comprises 13 residues. In regard to this clone: Its specificity is not known.

This chain links TRBV4-2 with TRBJ2-3; no clear D. The origin of this receptor is a human donor with alopecia areata. Here the sequenced sample was CD4+ T cells sorted from blood, taken between weeks 30 and 35, from a patient treated with tofacitinib. The CDR3 nucleotides are TGTGCCAGCAGCCAAGCTAGCACAGATACGCAGTATTTT. Its translation: CASSQASTDTQYF.